Listed here is a single T cell receptor beta chain. This entry belongs to a study of blood T cell repertoires in COVID-19. Study details: Samples representing acute and convalescent COVID-19 were sourced from the United States, Italy and Spain.

The V gene lost 1 base and the J gene lost 3 bases, with 3 bases spanning the gap. This CDR3 is built from 12 residues. Germline CDR1 is LGHNA and CDR2 is YNFKEQ. As originally analysed: From reference gene primer amplification, estimates of nucleated cell counts were derived. TCRdb's copy holds only in-frame clones and misses some; the assay was immunoSEQ multiplex PCR. V and J calls plus clone size are reproduced from that table; the DNA served to infer D and trimming. Here the sample spans more than 110,000 clones, approximately 86% being singletons. This chain uses TRBV4-2 with TRBJ1-1, with D unclear. Sequences were obtained from peripheral blood. The origin of this receptor is a human donor in a cohort sampled during active COVID-19. The CDR3 sequence: CASSQVDTEAFF. CDR3 nucleotides: TGTGCCAGCAGCCAAGTCGACACTGAAGCTTTCTTT.